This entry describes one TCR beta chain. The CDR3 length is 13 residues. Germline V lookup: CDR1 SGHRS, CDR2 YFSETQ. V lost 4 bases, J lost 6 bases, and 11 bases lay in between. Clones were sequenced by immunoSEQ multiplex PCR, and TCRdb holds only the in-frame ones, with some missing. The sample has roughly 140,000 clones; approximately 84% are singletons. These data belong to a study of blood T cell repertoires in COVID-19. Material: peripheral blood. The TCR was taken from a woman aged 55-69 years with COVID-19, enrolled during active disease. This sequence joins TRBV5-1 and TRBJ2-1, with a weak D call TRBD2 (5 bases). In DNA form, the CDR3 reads TGCGCCAGCAGCCCGGACTCTTCCAATGAGCAGTTCTTC. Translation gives CASSPDSSNEQFF.